The entry below gives a single T cell receptor beta chain sequence along with its context. The antigen remains unidentified. This entry belongs to a study of cytomegalovirus exposure and HLA in healthy donors. Trimming took 5 bases from V and 0 from J; bases not matched to a gene: 4. CDR1 MDHEN and CDR2 SYDVKM come from the germline V gene. CDR3 length: 15 amino acids. This PCR relied on a set of 60 Vbeta primers and 13 Jbeta primers. Assay: immunoSEQ multiplex PCR; the TCRdb copy retains only in-frame clones and omits some. Among about 150,000 clones listed, about four fifths were seen once. Study results and limitations: Reports credit the classifier with highly specific, highly sensitive diagnosis of cytomegalovirus status.

The sequence was obtained from a man over 45 in good health and CMV-seropositive. The material sequenced was PBMCs. The V and J genes are TRBV28 and TRBJ2-1; 7 bases line up with TRBD2. The CDR3 DNA reads as TGTGCCAGCAGTCCCCGGACTAGCTCCTACAATGAGCAGTTCTTC. As protein: CASSPRTSSYNEQFF.